This TCR beta chain was identified during a study of blood T cell repertoires in COVID-19. As for the study in general: The United States, Italy and Spain provided the acute and convalescent COVID-19 samples. In each case, the material was cDNA or gDNA derived from T cells, B-cell-depleted T cells, or PBMCs.

Per the study methods: Estimated nucleated cell counts came from reference gene primer amplification. Clones were sequenced by immunoSEQ multiplex PCR, and TCRdb holds only the in-frame ones, with some missing. V and J calls and clone size are copied from that table; D and trimming were computed from the DNA. The data contain about 170,000 clones, 88% of them singletons. Sequenced: peripheral blood. The sequence was obtained from a man aged 55 to 69 with acute or convalescent COVID-19.

The CDR3 is CASSLDYQETQYF. The CDR3 nucleotides are TGTGCCAGCAGCTTGGACTACCAAGAGACCCAGTACTTC. J is TRBJ2-5 and V is TRBV5-4; unclear D gene. The CDR3 is 13 residues long. Trimming left V 0 bases short and J 0 bases short, with 3 bases between. Germline loops: CDR1 SGHNT, CDR2 YYREEE (reference sequence).